The rows below give T cell receptor beta chains drawn from one sample of a study of blood T cell repertoires in COVID-19. Clones were read by immunoSEQ multiplex PCR, and TCRdb kept only the in-frame ones, dropping some. The sample lists 88,000 or so clones; approximately 83% were seen once. The sequencing sample was made of peripheral blood. The receptors shown here come from a man in his fifties or sixties with acute or convalescent COVID-19. Each CDR3 is given with its conserved first and last residue. The D gene is left open where the match is weak. Size is omitted from some rows. Given values are once, few, many or a class for expanded clones.

size,J,V,D,length,CDR3,DNA
once,TRBJ2-7,TRBV12-5,NA,15,CASGSTHRGGDEQYF,TGTGCTAGTGGTTCGACTCACAGGGGGGGAGACGAGCAGTACTTC
NA,TRBJ1-1,TRBV14,TRBD1,12,CASSQAAGGSFF,TGTGCCAGCAGCCAAGCGGCAGGGGGGTCTTTCTTT
NA,TRBJ1-5,TRBV28,NA,15,CASSLPTGHNQPQHF,TGTGCCAGCAGCCTCCCTACAGGGCACAATCAGCCCCAGCATTTT
NA,TRBJ1-6,TRBV9,NA,15,CASSVAQGWDSPLHF,TGTGCCAGCAGCGTAGCCCAGGGTTGGGATTCACCCCTCCACTTT
NA,TRBJ2-5,TRBV3-1/TRBV3-2,NA,15,CASSQLLSIWETQYF,TGTGCCAGCAGCCAACTCCTAAGTATTTGGGAGACCCAGTACTTC
NA,TRBJ1-1,TRBV5-1,TRBD1,16,CASSLDGTGTNTEAFF,TGCGCCAGCAGCTTGGACGGGACAGGGACGAACACTGAAGCTTTCTTT
NA,TRBJ2-5,TRBV5-4,NA,14,CASSLAGNQETQYF,TGTGCCAGCAGCTTGGCAGGAAACCAAGAGACCCAGTACTTC
NA,TRBJ2-2,TRBV5-1,TRBD2,18,CASSLVSGLTANTGELFF,TGCGCCAGCAGCTTGGTCTCGGGACTAACAGCGAACACCGGGGAGCTGTTTTTT
NA,TRBJ1-6,TRBV10-3,TRBD1,17,CAISPRQGAEVSSPLHF,TGTGCCATCAGCCCCCGACAGGGGGCGGAAGTATCTTCACCCCTCCACTTT
NA,TRBJ2-7,TRBV5-1,TRBD2,14,CASSPIAGGYEQYF,TGCGCCAGCAGCCCCATAGCGGGAGGCTACGAGCAGTACTTC
NA,TRBJ2-1,TRBV7-2,TRBD2,16,CASSSSLSGGAGEQFF,TGTGCCAGCAGCTCCTCATTAAGCGGGGGGGCCGGTGAGCAGTTCTTC
NA,TRBJ2-7,TRBV2,NA,11,CASRGSYEQYF,TGTGCCAGCAGGGGCAGCTACGAGCAGTACTTC
few,TRBJ2-3,TRBV7-2,NA,16,CASSPNGGRNTDTQYF,TGTGCCAGCAGCCCGAATGGGGGGAGAAACACAGATACGCAGTATTTT
NA,TRBJ1-1,TRBV27,TRBD1,14,CASSFRGHGTEAFF,TGTGCCAGCAGTTTCAGGGGGCACGGCACTGAAGCTTTCTTT
NA,TRBJ1-1,TRBV7-8,NA,16,CASSPSHLGVGTEAFF,TGTGCCAGCAGCCCAAGTCACCTCGGGGTTGGAACTGAAGCTTTCTTT
NA,TRBJ1-1,TRBV28,NA,14,CASSRTDMNTEAFF,TGTGCCAGCAGTCGGACAGATATGAACACTGAAGCTTTCTTT
NA,TRBJ2-2,TRBV19,NA,15,CASSADMFNTGELFF,TGTGCCAGTAGCGCGGACATGTTTAACACCGGGGAGCTGTTTTTT
NA,TRBJ2-6,TRBV7-3,TRBD2,19,CASSPRGGAVLSGANVLTF,TGTGCCAGCAGCCCCCGCGGGGGGGCGGTACTCTCTGGGGCCAACGTCCTGACTTTC
NA,TRBJ1-2,TRBV24-1,TRBD1,12,CATQGDRDGYTF,TGTGCCACCCAGGGTGACAGGGACGGCTACACCTTC
NA,TRBJ1-2,TRBV18,NA,12,CASSPGHPVIIF,TGTGCCAGCTCACCAGGTCATCCAGTTATTATCTTC
NA,TRBJ2-5,TRBV19,TRBD2,16,CASSIVGAGGQETQYF,TGTGCCAGTAGTATAGTGGGAGCGGGAGGCCAAGAGACCCAGTACTTC
NA,TRBJ2-1,TRBV7-2,TRBD2,11,CASASGTRQFF,TGTGCCAGCGCCTCCGGGACTAGGCAGTTCTTC
NA,TRBJ1-4,TRBV29-1,NA,12,CSVESSGEKLFF,TGCAGCGTTGAGAGCTCCGGTGAAAAACTGTTTTTT
NA,TRBJ2-5,TRBV6-1,NA,14,CASSPPGNQETQYF,TGTGCCAGCAGCCCCCCAGGAAATCAAGAGACCCAGTACTTC
NA,TRBJ2-1,TRBV6-5,NA,16,CASSYSLGRGYNEQFF,TGTGCCAGCAGTTACTCCCTCGGCAGGGGATACAATGAGCAGTTCTTC
NA,TRBJ1-4,TRBV5-1,TRBD1,15,CASSLMGRGLEKLFF,TGCGCCAGCAGCTTGATGGGCAGGGGGCTTGAAAAACTGTTTTTT